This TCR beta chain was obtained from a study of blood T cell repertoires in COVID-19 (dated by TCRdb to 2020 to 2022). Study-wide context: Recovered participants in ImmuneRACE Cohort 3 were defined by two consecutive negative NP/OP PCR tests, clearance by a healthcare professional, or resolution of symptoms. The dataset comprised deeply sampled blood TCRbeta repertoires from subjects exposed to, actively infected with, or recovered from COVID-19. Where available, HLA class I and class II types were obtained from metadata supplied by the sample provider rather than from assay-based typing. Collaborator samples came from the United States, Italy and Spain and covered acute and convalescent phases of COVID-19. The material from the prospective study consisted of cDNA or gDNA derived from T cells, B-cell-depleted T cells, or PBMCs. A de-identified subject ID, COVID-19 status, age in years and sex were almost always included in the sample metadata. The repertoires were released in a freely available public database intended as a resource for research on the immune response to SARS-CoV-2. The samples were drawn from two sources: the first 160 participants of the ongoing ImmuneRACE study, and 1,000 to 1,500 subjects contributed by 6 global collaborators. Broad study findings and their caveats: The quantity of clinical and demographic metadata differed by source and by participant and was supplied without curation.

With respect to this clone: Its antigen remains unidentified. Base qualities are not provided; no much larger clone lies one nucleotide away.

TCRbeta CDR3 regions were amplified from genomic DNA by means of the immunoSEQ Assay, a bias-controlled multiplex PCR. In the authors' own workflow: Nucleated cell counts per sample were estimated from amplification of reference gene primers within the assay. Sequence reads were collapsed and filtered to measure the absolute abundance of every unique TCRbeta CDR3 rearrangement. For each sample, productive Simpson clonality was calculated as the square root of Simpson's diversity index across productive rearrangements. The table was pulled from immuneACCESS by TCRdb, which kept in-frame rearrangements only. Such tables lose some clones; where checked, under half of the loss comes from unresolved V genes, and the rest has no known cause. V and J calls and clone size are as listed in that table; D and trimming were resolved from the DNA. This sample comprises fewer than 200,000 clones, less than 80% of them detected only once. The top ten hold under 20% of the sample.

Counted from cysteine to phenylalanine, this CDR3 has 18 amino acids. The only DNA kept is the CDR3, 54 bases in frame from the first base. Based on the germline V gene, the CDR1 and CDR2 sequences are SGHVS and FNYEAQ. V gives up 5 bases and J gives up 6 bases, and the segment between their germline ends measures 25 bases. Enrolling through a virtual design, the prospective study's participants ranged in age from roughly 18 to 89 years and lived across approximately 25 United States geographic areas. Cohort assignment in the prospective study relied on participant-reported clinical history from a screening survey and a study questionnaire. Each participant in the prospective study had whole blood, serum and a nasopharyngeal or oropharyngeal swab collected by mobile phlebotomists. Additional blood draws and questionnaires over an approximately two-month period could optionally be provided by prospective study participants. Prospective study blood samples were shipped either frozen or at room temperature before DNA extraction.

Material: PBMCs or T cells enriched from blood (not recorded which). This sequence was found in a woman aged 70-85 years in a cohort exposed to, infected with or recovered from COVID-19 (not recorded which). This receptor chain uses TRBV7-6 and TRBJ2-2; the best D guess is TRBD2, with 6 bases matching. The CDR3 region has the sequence CASSPRQAGTRLAGELFF. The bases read TGTGCCAGCAGCCCCCGTCAGGCGGGGACTCGGTTGGCCGGGGAGCTGTTTTTT.